This T cell receptor beta chain is drawn from a study of CD8 T cells in Susac syndrome. Negative isolation was used for CD8+ and CD4+ T cells and FACS enrichment for TEMRA cells. This clonotype was counted between two and nine times. The RNA input was about 0.5 to 1 ug, and it was reverse transcribed with random hexamers. TCRdb used MiXCR to reprocess the immunoSEQ multiplex PCR reads, holding one entry per CDR3 protein. The sample includes about 140,000 distinct CDR3 sequences, around 96% of them seen just once. The germline gives CDR1 SNHLY, CDR2 FYNNEI. The germline V and J ends were trimmed by 5 bases and 5 bases, with 9 bases remaining between them. CDR3 length equals 12 residues.

Specimen: CD4+ T cells from PBMCs. This chain links TRBV2 with TRBJ1-1; no clear D. The source of this sequence is a human donor with multiple sclerosis. CDR3 sequence (DNA): TGTGCCAGCAGTCGGGTGGGAACTGAAGCTTTCTTT. Translation: CASSRVGTEAFF.